These 26 T cell receptor beta chains were all obtained from the same sample, sequenced in a study of CD8 T cells in Susac syndrome. Roughly 0.45 to 1 ug RNA was reverse transcribed with random hexamers. One entry per CDR3 protein results from TCRdb running MiXCR on the immunoSEQ multiplex PCR reads. Here the sample spans more than 95,000 distinct CDR3 sequences, roughly 93% being singletons. Sequenced input: CD8+ T cells from PBMCs. These receptors originate from a human donor with multiple sclerosis.

For the CDR3, the DNA is TGCGCCAGCAGCCAAGTCTCTAGCGGGGGTATCTACGAGCAGTACTTC. It encodes CASSQVSSGGIYEQYF. The chain uses TRBV4-1 and TRBJ2-7; 10 nucleotides match TRBD2. The junction had 6 bases not matched to a gene; V was cut back by 1 base and J by 3 bases. CDR3 size: 16 residues. CDR1 MGHRA and CDR2 YSYEKL come from the germline V gene.

V is TRBV5-6 and J is TRBJ2-3, with 7 bases matching TRBD2. CDR1 and CDR2 from the germline V gene are SGHDT and YYEEEE. This CDR3 spans 15 amino acids. V shed 0 bases and J 2 bases; nucleotides not matched to a gene: 3. The CDR3 loop reads CASSLAAGVTDTQYF. The CDR3 region has the DNA TGTGCCAGCAGCTTGGCGGCGGGAGTCACAGATACGCAGTATTTT.

This chain joins TRBV29-1 and TRBJ2-5; possibly TRBD1 for D (6 bases). The CDR3 length is 16 residues. V was shortened by 3 bases and J by 3 bases, with 20 bases between the two germline ends. CDR1 is SQVTM, CDR2 ANQGSEA, per germline. The CDR3 reads CSVDHRVIENEETQYF. DNA for the CDR3: TGCAGCGTTGACCACAGGGTTATTGAGAATGAAGAGACCCAGTACTTC.

Here the CDR3 reads CASSRYEQYF. The CDR3, as DNA: TGTGCCAGCAGTCGATACGAGCAGTACTTC. V is TRBV28 and J is TRBJ2-7; no reliable D call. V lost 5 bases and J lost 4, with 3 bases in between. The CDR3 is 10 residues long. Per the germline V gene, CDR1 is MDHEN and CDR2 is SYDVKM.

As for this clonotype: The junction departs from germline at one end; a sequencing error may be responsible. The V and J genes are TRBV24-1 and TRBJ2-5, with TRBD2 matching over 11 bases. This CDR3 is 16 amino acids long. Per the germline V gene, CDR1 is KGHDR and CDR2 is SFDVKD. CDR3 region: CATSDLGTSGLEIQYF. The CDR3 coding sequence is TGTGCCACCAGTGATTTGGGGACTAGCGGTTTAGAGATCCAGTACTTC.

This chain's CDR3 is CASSLAGSGNQPQHF. In DNA form, the CDR3 reads TGTGCCAGCAGCTTAGCAGGGTCTGGCAATCAGCCCCAGCATTTT. The rearrangement uses TRBV7-8 and TRBJ1-5; D unclear. The CDR3 is 15 residues long. V was trimmed by 0 bases and J by 2 bases, leaving 8 bases between them. Germline CDR1 reads SGHVS; CDR2 reads FQNEAQ.

This sequence joins TRBV24-1 and TRBJ2-2; possibly TRBD1 or TRBD2 for D (6 bases each). The CDR3 has 15 amino acids. Germline CDR1 reads KGHDR; CDR2 reads SFDVKD. V was cut by 1 base and J by 6 bases, with 11 bases left in between. CDR3 amino acids: CATSDLRGRAGELFF. CDR3 DNA sequence: TGTGCCACCAGTGATTTACGGGGGCGTGCCGGGGAGCTGTTTTTT.

CDR3 loop: CASSQAPRTVGQPQHF. DNA of the CDR3: TGCGCCAGCAGCCAAGCACCCAGGACAGTCGGTCAGCCCCAGCATTTT. The rearrangement links TRBV4-1 to TRBJ1-5, with D possibly matching TRBD1 (6 bases). Germline V CDR1 and CDR2: MGHRA, YSYEKL. Trimming pared 1 base from V and 6 bases from J, leaving 16 bases between. The CDR3 runs to 16 residues.

The chain uses TRBV15 and TRBJ1-2; D unresolved. The CDR3 has 13 residues. Between the trimmed V and J ends, which lost 1 base and 7 bases, there was a span of 10 bases. Per germline, CDR1 LNHNV and CDR2 YYDKDF (reference sequence). The CDR3 loop is CATSRGLSGGYTF. As DNA, the CDR3 is TGTGCCACCAGCAGAGGGCTGAGCGGTGGCTACACCTTC. Together with reference TRBV15 and TRBJ1-2, the CDR3 gives the full variable domain: DAMVIQNPRYQVTQFGKPVTLSCSQTLNHNVMYWYQQKSSQAPKLLFHYYDKDFNNEADTPDNFQSRRPNTSFCFLDIRSPGLGDTAMYLCATSRGLSGGYTFGSGTRLTVV.

The chain links TRBV11-2 to TRBJ1-5; D is ambiguous. V was pared by 0 bases and J by 7 bases, with 13 bases between. Germline CDR1 reads SGHAT; CDR2 reads FQNNGV. The CDR3 runs 15 residues. The CDR3 spells CASSLDAGLGQPQHF. The CDR3 nucleotides are TGTGCCAGCAGCTTAGATGCGGGTTTAGGGCAGCCCCAGCATTTT.

This chain connects TRBV6-5 to TRBJ2-7, with D tentatively TRBD1 or TRBD2 (6 bases each). The germline V gene has CDR1 MNHEY and CDR2 SVGAGI. The germline V and J ends were trimmed by 4 bases and 5 bases, with 18 bases remaining between them. This CDR3 has 15 amino acids. The CDR3 loop is CASSFMRDNGHEQYF. CDR3 nucleotide sequence: TGTGCCAGCAGTTTCATGCGGGACAACGGCCACGAGCAGTACTTC.

The J gene is TRBJ2-3, the V gene TRBV12-3 or TRBV12-4; 14 bases fit TRBD2. The CDR3 has 15 amino acids. The junction had 2 bases not matched to a gene; V was cut back by 5 bases and J by 4 bases. Written as DNA, the CDR3 is TGTGCCAGCAGTAGACTAGCGGGGGGGGCAGATACGCAGTATTTT. Amino acid sequence: CASSRLAGGADTQYF.

The V gene is TRBV18, the J gene TRBJ2-1; maybe TRBD1 (5 bases). The CDR3 runs 15 residues. Germline CDR1 KGHSH, CDR2 LQKENI. V shed 0 bases and J shed 8 bases, with 14 bases lying between them. The CDR3 sequence: CASSPPAGWSDEQFF. The CDR3, as DNA: TGTGCCAGCTCACCACCGGCAGGGTGGAGCGATGAGCAGTTCTTC.

The J gene is TRBJ1-2, the V gene TRBV12-3 or TRBV12-4; possibly TRBD1 for D (5 bases). The CDR3 runs to 13 residues. The germline V and J ends were trimmed by 5 bases and 3 bases, with 10 bases remaining between them. The CDR3 spells CASSPTGHYGYTF. The CDR3 DNA follows: TGTGCCAGCAGTCCAACAGGCCACTATGGCTACACCTTC.

The chain employs TRBV29-1 and TRBJ2-1, with D perhaps being TRBD1 or TRBD2 (6 bases each). This CDR3 is 14 amino acids long. Germline V CDR1 and CDR2: SQVTM, ANQGSEA. The V end lost 6 bases, the J end lost 3 bases, and 15 bases lay between the germline ends. The CDR3 region has the DNA TGCAGCGTCTTAGGGGGGTTGGGCTACAATGAGCAGTTCTTC. Residues: CSVLGGLGYNEQFF.

The chain's CDR3 is CASSAGWAGYGYTF. The CDR3, as DNA: TGTGCCAGCAGCGCGGGTTGGGCTGGTTACGGCTACACCTTC. The chain combines TRBV9 with TRBJ1-2; the D is unclear. V lost 3 bases, J lost 8 bases, and 17 bases lay in between. CDR1 SGDLS and CDR2 YYNGEE come from the germline V gene. The CDR3 runs 14 residues. Full variable domain (rest looked up from reference TRBV9 and TRBJ1-2): DSGVTQTPKHLITATGQRVTLRCSPRSGDLSVYWYQQSLDQGLQFLIQYYNGEERAKGNILERFSAQQFPDLHSELNLSSLELGDSALYFCASSAGWAGYGYTFGSGTRLTVV.

V is TRBV5-1 and J is TRBJ2-2; D perhaps matches TRBD2 (6 bases). V lost 0 bases, J lost 9 bases, and 12 bases lay in between. Looked up from germline, CDR1 is SGHRS and CDR2 is YFSETQ. CDR3 size: 14 residues. CDR3 nucleotides: TGCGCCAGCAGCTTGGCCCTCGGGAGCCGGGAGCTGTTTTTT. Protein product: CASSLALGSRELFF.

The chain joins TRBV6-5 to TRBJ1-1; no reliable D call. V gave up 6 bases and J gave up 1 base, with 12 bases separating them. The CDR3 totals 14 residues. Germline values: CDR1 MNHEY, CDR2 SVGAGI. The CDR3 DNA is TGTGCCAGCAGCCATAACCTGGGGAACACTGAAGCTTTCTTT. Its protein is CASSHNLGNTEAFF.

V and J are TRBV7-9 and TRBJ2-5; 9 nucleotides align to TRBD1. V was pared by 6 bases and J by 5 bases, with 10 bases of the junction left unmatched. This CDR3 comprises 15 residues. In germline, CDR1 is SEHNR, CDR2 FQNEAQ (reference sequence). As DNA, the CDR3 is TGTGCCAGCAGGCCGGACAGGGGAGTTGAGGAGACCCAGTACTTC. Translation gives CASRPDRGVEETQYF. Full variable domain (missing parts from reference TRBV7-9 and TRBJ2-5): DTGVSQNPRHKITKRGQNVTFRCDPISEHNRLYWYRQTLGQGPEFLTYFQNEAQLEKSRLLSDRFSAERPKGSFSTLEIQRTEQGDSAMYLCASRPDRGVEETQYFGPGTRLLVL.

This chain uses TRBV12-3 or TRBV12-4 with TRBJ2-1; D is possibly TRBD2 (6 bases). Trimming took off 6 bases at V and 9 bases at J, with 18 bases between the two ends. The length of the CDR3 is 14 residues. Here the CDR3 reads CASSHRKLAGEQFF. The CDR3 nucleotides read TGTGCCAGCAGCCATAGAAAACTAGCTGGTGAGCAGTTCTTC.

This clonotype was found a few times. This chain joins TRBV5-1 and TRBJ2-1, with TRBD2 identical over 7 bases. Trimming took 6 bases from V and 5 from J; bases not matched to a gene: 14. The CDR3 totals 16 residues. The germline V gene encodes CDR1 SGHRS and CDR2 YFSETQ. The CDR3 sequence is CASNPPRAGTDNEQFF. The CDR3, as DNA: TGCGCCAGCAACCCCCCCAGAGCGGGAACGGACAATGAGCAGTTCTTC.

The chain has TRBV7-9 and TRBJ2-7; 8 bases line up with TRBD1. Germline trimming cut 8 bases from V and 2 bases from J; bases unmatched to any gene: 5. The CDR3 is made up of 13 amino acids. Per the germline V gene, CDR1 is SEHNR and CDR2 is FQNEAQ (reference sequence). The CDR3 reads CASQTGVAYEQYF. In nucleotides, the CDR3 is TGTGCCAGCCAGACAGGGGTGGCCTACGAGCAGTACTTC.

Written as DNA, the CDR3 is TGTGCCAGCGGGGGTTCAAATGAGCAGTTCTTC. It specifies CASGGSNEQFF. The gene calls are TRBV7-9 and TRBJ2-1; either TRBD1 or TRBD2 may supply D (5 bases each). Germline V CDR1 and CDR2: SEHNR, FQNEAQ (reference sequence). This CDR3 spans 11 amino acids. V gave up 8 bases and J gave up 7 bases, with 9 bases separating them.

The J gene is TRBJ2-7, the V gene TRBV7-9, with D perhaps matching TRBD1 (5 bases). There are 12 residues in the CDR3. Germline CDR1 SEHNR, CDR2 FQNEAQ (reference sequence). Trimming stripped 3 bases from V and 5 bases from J, with 8 bases between. The CDR3: CASSLSGNEQYF. The CDR3 DNA follows: TGTGCCAGCAGCTTGTCAGGGAACGAGCAGTACTTC.

V is TRBV7-9 and J is TRBJ2-7; 8 nucleotides line up with TRBD2. This CDR3 contains 13 residues. Germline assignment: CDR1 SEHNR and CDR2 FQNEAQ (reference sequence). J was trimmed by 5 bases and V by 5 bases; bases with no gene match: 5. The CDR3 DNA reads TGTGCCAGCAGCCCCAGCGGGAGAGACGAGCAGTACGTC. Its translation is CASSPSGRDEQYV.

The chain is built from TRBV29-1 and TRBJ1-2; D is possibly TRBD1 (5 bases). Germline CDR1 and CDR2: SQVTM and ANQGSEA. The CDR3 is 14 residues long. Trimming stripped 1 base from V and 4 bases from J, with 13 bases between. Here the CDR3 reads CSVEGEGRVYGYTF. The CDR3 DNA follows: TGCAGCGTTGAAGGAGAGGGCAGGGTCTATGGCTACACCTTC.